Shown below are 8 T cell receptor beta chains from a single sample sequenced in a study of cytomegalovirus exposure and HLA in healthy donors. The repertoire was sequenced with immunoSEQ multiplex PCR; TCRdb's copy has only in-frame clones and lacks some. Found here are more than 85,000 clones, about 95% of them singletons; the top ten hold roughly 0.89%. Sequences were obtained from PBMCs. The receptors stem from a woman aged 18-29 years in good health and CMV-seronegative.

The chain is built from TRBV6-5 and TRBJ2-5, with D unresolved. Germline-derived CDR1 and CDR2 are MNHEY and SVGAGI. The CDR3 runs 15 residues. V was trimmed by 2 bases and J by 1 base, leaving 11 bases between them. The chain's CDR3 is CASSYLKRPQETQYF. The CDR3 DNA follows: TGTGCCAGCAGTTACCTGAAGCGACCCCAAGAGACCCAGTACTTC.

This rearrangement joins TRBV15 to TRBJ2-1, with a possible D match to TRBD2 (7 bases). The germline V and J ends were trimmed by 1 base and 4 bases, with 14 bases remaining between them. CDR1 is LNHNV and CDR2 is YYDKDF in the germline V gene (reference sequence). This CDR3 has 16 residues. DNA for the CDR3: TGTGCCACCAGCAGAGGGGGCGGGGGCTTTTACAATGAGCAGTTCTTC. Amino acid sequence: CATSRGGGGFYNEQFF.

This clone was counted a few times. The V call is TRBV6-6, the J call TRBJ2-1; D is unresolved. Germline CDR1 is MNHNY and CDR2 is SVGAGI (reference sequence). Trimming shortened V by 2 bases and J by 8 bases, and 16 bases separated the two germline ends. CDR3 length equals 15 residues. The CDR3 coding sequence is TGTGCCAGCAGTTACGGTCTAGAGAATGGCGATGAGCAGTTCTTC. Translation: CASSYGLENGDEQFF.

CDR3 in DNA: TGTGCCAGCAGTTTACACGGGGACAGCGGGGAGCAGTACTTC. Residues: CASSLHGDSGEQYF. This sequence joins TRBV27 and TRBJ2-7, with D possibly matching TRBD1 (7 bases). Deletions cut 2 bases from V and 7 bases from J, with 15 bases between. Germline V lookup: CDR1 MNHEY, CDR2 SMNVEV (reference sequence). The CDR3 runs 14 residues.

The rearrangement links TRBV19 to TRBJ2-5, with 7 bases that match TRBD1. The germline gives CDR1 LNHDA, CDR2 SQIVND (reference sequence). The J segment lost 4 bases and the V segment lost 7 bases, leaving 6 bases of the junction unmatched. The CDR3 covers 13 residues. Here the CDR3 DNA reads TGTGCCAGTATGCGGACAGGCGTAGAGACCCAGTACTTC. This encodes CASMRTGVETQYF.

The chain carries TRBV9 and TRBJ1-2; D is ambiguous. V was clipped by 0 bases and J by 2 bases, with 11 bases between them. Germline V gives CDR1 SGDLS, CDR2 YYNGEE. This CDR3 has 15 amino acids. This CDR3 is CASSVARGGNYGYTF. The CDR3 nucleotides read TGTGCCAGCAGCGTAGCGAGAGGAGGGAACTATGGCTACACCTTC.

The sample holds one count of this clone. This rearrangement joins TRBV6-5 to TRBJ2-2; 10 positions agree with TRBD2. With 4 bases clipped from V and 8 bases from J, the junction kept 4 bases outside the gene matches. Germline V gene data show CDR1 as MNHEY and CDR2 as SVGAGI. This CDR3 contains 14 residues. The CDR3 nucleotides are TGTGCCAGCAGTTTACTAGCGGGAACAGGGGAGCTGTTTTTT. Residues: CASSLLAGTGELFF.

This clone was seen a single time. The J gene is TRBJ2-7, the V gene TRBV6-5; 11 bases map to TRBD2. The CDR3 length is 13 residues. Germline CDR1 reads MNHEY; CDR2 reads SVGAGI. J gave up 5 bases and V 4 bases, and 1 base lay outside the gene matches. This CDR3 is CASSSGLADEQYF. DNA for the CDR3: TGTGCCAGCAGTTCGGGACTAGCGGACGAGCAGTACTTC.